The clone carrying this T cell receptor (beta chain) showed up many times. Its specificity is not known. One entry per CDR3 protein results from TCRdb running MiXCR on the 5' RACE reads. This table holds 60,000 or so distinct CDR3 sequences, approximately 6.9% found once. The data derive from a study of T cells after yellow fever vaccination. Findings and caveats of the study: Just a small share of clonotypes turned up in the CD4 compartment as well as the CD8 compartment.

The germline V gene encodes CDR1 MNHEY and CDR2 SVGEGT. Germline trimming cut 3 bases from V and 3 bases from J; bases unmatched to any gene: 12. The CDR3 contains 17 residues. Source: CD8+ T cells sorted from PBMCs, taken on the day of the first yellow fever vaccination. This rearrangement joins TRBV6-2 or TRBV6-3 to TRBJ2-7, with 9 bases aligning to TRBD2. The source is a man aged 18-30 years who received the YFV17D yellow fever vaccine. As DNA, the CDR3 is TGTGCCAGCAGTTATGGTAGCGGGGGAAATCATATCTACGAGCAGTACGTC. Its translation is CASSYGSGGNHIYEQYV.